A single sample is the source of the 19 T cell receptor beta chains below, sequenced in a study of cytomegalovirus exposure and HLA in healthy donors. The PCR ran on 60 Vbeta and 13 Jbeta primers. Clones were read by immunoSEQ multiplex PCR, and TCRdb kept only the in-frame ones, dropping some. The table includes some 76,000 clones, 80% to 90% detected once. Sequencing input: PBMCs. The receptors stem from a woman aged 25-40 years in good health and CMV-seronegative.

The rearrangement uses TRBV7-3 and TRBJ2-1; no definite D call. CDR1 is SGHTA and CDR2 is FQGTGA in the germline V gene. Trimming removed 3 bases at V and 7 bases at J, with 4 bases between. The CDR3 consists of 11 residues. The CDR3 loop reads CASSFGNEQFF. The DNA for the CDR3 is TGTGCCAGCAGCTTCGGGAATGAGCAGTTCTTC.

The chain couples TRBV6-4 to TRBJ2-7; TRBD2 agrees at 12 bases. The germline gives CDR1 MRHNA, CDR2 SNTAGT. After removal of 6 bases from V and 2 bases from J, the junction contained 5 bases not matched to a gene. CDR3 length equals 15 residues. The CDR3 region is CASSPGLAGPYEQYF. The DNA of the CDR3 is TGTGCCAGCAGCCCTGGACTAGCGGGGCCCTACGAGCAGTACTTC.

This clone was seen a handful of times. This chain links TRBV19 with TRBJ1-1; tentative D call: TRBD1 (5 bases). The germline V gene has CDR1 LNHDA and CDR2 SQIVND (reference sequence). V lost 1 base, J lost 6 bases, and 12 bases lay in between. The CDR3 has 14 residues. CDR3 coding DNA: TGTGCCAGTAGTATAGCCCGGGGGAGCGCTGAAGCTTTCTTT. Amino acid sequence: CASSIARGSAEAFF.

The gene calls are TRBV6-1 and TRBJ2-3; tentatively, D is TRBD2 (6 bases). The CDR3 covers 14 residues. Germline V gene lookup returns CDR1 MNHNS and CDR2 SASEGT. V dropped 3 bases and J dropped 1 base, with 8 bases sitting between them. The CDR3 spells CASSEWEGTDTQYF. DNA of the CDR3: TGTGCCAGCAGTGAGTGGGAGGGCACAGATACGCAGTATTTT.

The chain joins TRBV6-5 to TRBJ2-5; TRBD2 matches at 7 bases. The V gene end was trimmed by 2 bases and the J gene end by 1 base; junction bases not matched to a gene: 7. From germline, CDR1 is MNHEY and CDR2 SVGAGI. The CDR3 contains 16 residues. The CDR3 sequence is CASSYGGGVSQETQYF. The CDR3 DNA is TGTGCCAGCAGTTACGGGGGGGGAGTAAGCCAAGAGACCCAGTACTTC.

This chain uses TRBV14 with TRBJ2-2; D remains ambiguous. Germline V CDR1 and CDR2: SGHDN, FVKESK. The V end lost 0 bases, the J end lost 7 bases, and 9 bases lay between the germline ends. The CDR3 runs to 14 residues. DNA for the CDR3: TGTGCCAGCAGCCAAGATCTCTCTTACGGGGAGCTGTTTTTT. It yields the protein CASSQDLSYGELFF. Full variable domain (outside the CDR3, taken from reference TRBV14 and TRBJ2-2): EAGVTQFPSHSVIEKGQTVTLRCDPISGHDNLYWYRRVMGKEIKFLLHFVKESKQDESGMPNNRFLAERTGGTYSTLKVQPAELEDSGVYFCASSQDLSYGELFFGEGSRLTVL.

The genes are TRBV6-6 and TRBJ2-3, with TRBD2 as a possible D gene (7 bases). CDR3 size: 14 residues. Germline assignment: CDR1 MNHNY and CDR2 SVGAGI (reference sequence). Between the trimmed V and J ends, which lost 5 bases and 4 bases, there was a span of 13 bases. The CDR3 is CASSTGGQADTQYF. The CDR3, as DNA: TGTGCCAGCAGTACCGGGGGGCAAGCAGATACGCAGTATTTT.

The genes are TRBV7-3 and TRBJ2-1; 10 bases match TRBD2. Germline assignment: CDR1 SGHTA and CDR2 FQGTGA. V was pared by 0 bases and J by 10 bases, with 3 bases of the junction left unmatched. The CDR3 length is 14 residues. Here the CDR3 reads CASSLTKLAGEQFF. CDR3 nucleotides: TGTGCCAGCAGCTTAACCAAACTAGCGGGAGAGCAGTTCTTC.

V is TRBV4-3 and J is TRBJ1-2; maybe TRBD1 (6 bases). The CDR3 length is 12 residues. Trimming left V 2 bases short and J 8 bases short, with 9 bases between. Germline CDR1 LGHNA, CDR2 YSLEER. The CDR3 DNA reads TGCGCCAGCAGCCAATCAGGGGACGGCTACACCTTC. Residues: CASSQSGDGYTF.

The chain recombines TRBV19 with TRBJ2-7, with D maybe TRBD2 (6 bases). Germline CDR1 LNHDA, CDR2 SQIVND (reference sequence). Between the trimmed V and J ends, which lost 4 bases and 7 bases, there was a span of 17 bases. CDR3 length: 14 residues. CDR3 sequence (DNA): TGTGCCAGTAGTAATCGAGGAGGGCCGGGGGAGCAGTACTTC. Amino acid sequence: CASSNRGGPGEQYF.

The chain couples TRBV5-6 to TRBJ2-7; TRBD2 matches at 15 bases. Germline V gene sequence: CDR1 SGHDT, CDR2 YYEEEE. The CDR3 runs 18 residues. J lost 3 bases, V lost 4 bases, and 11 bases had no gene match. In DNA form, the CDR3 reads TGTGCCAGCAGCCCAGGACTAGCGGGAGGGCCCTGGATCTACGAGCAGTACTTC. Translation gives CASSPGLAGGPWIYEQYF.

The chain has TRBV7-9 and TRBJ1-1; weak D call: TRBD1 (6 bases). V lost 3 bases to trimming and J lost 5 bases, with 16 bases between them. Germline CDR1 SEHNR, CDR2 FQNEAQ (reference sequence). This CDR3 region has 15 residues. CDR3 sequence reads: CASSLIDRTETEAFF. CDR3 nucleotide sequence: TGTGCCAGCAGCTTGATCGACAGGACCGAGACTGAAGCTTTCTTT.

With respect to this clone: Relative to the germline gene, one junction end is altered; a read error may explain this. At the DNA level, this CDR3 is encoded by other sequences in the same sample as well. The chain is built from TRBV27 and TRBJ2-2; D may be TRBD2 (5 bases). This CDR3 comprises 16 residues. The germline CDR1 and CDR2 sequences are MNHEY and SMNVEV (reference sequence). The chain's CDR3 is CASSYLGGLNTGELFF. As DNA, the CDR3 is TGTGCCAGCAGTTATCTTGGCGGCCTTAACACCGGGGAACTGTTTTTT.

The chain recombines TRBV30 with TRBJ1-6; D is uncertain. Trimming took 0 bases from V and 3 from J, leaving 9 bases between them. CDR1 GTSNPN and CDR2 SVGIG come from the germline V gene (reference sequence). CDR3 length: 15 amino acids. The CDR3 DNA follows: TGTGCCTGGAGTGTACATGAGGGCTATAATTCACCCCTCCACTTT. Translation gives CAWSVHEGYNSPLHF.

The CDR3 spells CASSSRGGLIQETQYF. The CDR3 bases are TGTGCCAGCAGCTCAAGAGGCGGTTTAATCCAAGAGACCCAGTACTTC. The chain couples TRBV11-2 to TRBJ2-5; D unclear. CDR1 is SGHAT and CDR2 is FQNNGV in the germline V gene. The CDR3 length is 16 residues. V was pared by 4 bases and J by 1 base, with 16 bases between.

The V call is TRBV2, the J call TRBJ2-2, with 8 bases fitting TRBD2. The germline V gene has CDR1 SNHLY and CDR2 FYNNEI. The length of the CDR3 is 15 residues. V shed 2 bases, J shed 7 bases, and the junction held 6 bases outside the gene matches. This chain's CDR3 is CASSEQAGVVGELFF. CDR3 sequence (DNA): TGTGCCAGCAGTGAACAAGCGGGAGTCGTCGGGGAGCTGTTTTTT.

This clone appeared once. V and J are TRBV7-2 and TRBJ1-2; D is undetermined. The V and J ends lost 2 bases and 4 bases respectively, with 8 bases between them. CDR1 is SGHTA and CDR2 is FQGNSA in the germline V gene. This CDR3 comprises 13 residues. The CDR3 spells CASSLSTTYGYTF. In DNA form, the CDR3 reads TGTGCCAGCAGCTTAAGTACTACCTATGGCTACACCTTC.

Remarks on this clone: The sample carries other DNA sequences with the same CDR3. V usage is TRBV4-2 and J usage is TRBJ2-7; maybe TRBD2 (5 bases). The CDR3 totals 17 residues. The V end lost 3 bases, the J end lost 4 bases, and 22 bases lay between the germline ends. Per germline, CDR1 LGHNA and CDR2 YNFKEQ. The DNA for the CDR3 is TGTGCCAGCAGCCAGGAACTCTACAGTGGGTCGGGGTACGAGCAGTACTTC. Translation gives CASSQELYSGSGYEQYF.

The J gene is TRBJ1-2, the V gene TRBV6-5; D is perhaps TRBD1 (6 bases). CDR3 length: 14 amino acids. CDR1 and CDR2 (germline): MNHEY, SVGAGI. V shed 7 bases and J shed 7 bases, with 19 bases lying between them. CDR3 loop: CASKYPGQLSGYTF. DNA for the CDR3: TGTGCCAGCAAATATCCGGGACAACTTAGTGGCTACACCTTC.